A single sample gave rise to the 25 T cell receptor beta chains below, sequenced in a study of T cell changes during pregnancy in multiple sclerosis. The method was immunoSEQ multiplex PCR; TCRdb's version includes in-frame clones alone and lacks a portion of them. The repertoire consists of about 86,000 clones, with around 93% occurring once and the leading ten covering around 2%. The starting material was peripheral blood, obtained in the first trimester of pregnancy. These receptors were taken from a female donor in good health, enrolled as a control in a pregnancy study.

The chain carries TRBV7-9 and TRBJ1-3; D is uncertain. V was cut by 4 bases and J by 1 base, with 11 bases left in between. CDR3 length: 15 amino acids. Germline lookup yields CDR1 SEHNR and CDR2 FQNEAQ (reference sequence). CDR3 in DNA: TGTGCCAGCAGCTCCTCCGGGTCGTCTGGAAACACCATATATTTT. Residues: CASSSSGSSGNTIYF.

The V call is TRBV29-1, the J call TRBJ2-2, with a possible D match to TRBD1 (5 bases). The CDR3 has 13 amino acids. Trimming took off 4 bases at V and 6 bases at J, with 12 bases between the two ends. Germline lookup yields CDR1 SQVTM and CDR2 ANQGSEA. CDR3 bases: TGCAGCGTTGCACAGGACGGCGCCGGGGAGCTGTTTTTT. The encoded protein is CSVAQDGAGELFF.

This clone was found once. The CDR3 sequence: CASSSQGSSGNTIYF. The DNA of the CDR3 is TGCGCCAGCAGCTCACAGGGTAGCTCTGGAAACACCATATATTTT. The chain links TRBV5-1 to TRBJ1-3, with D possibly matching TRBD1 (6 bases). CDR3 length: 15 residues. Germline CDR1 is SGHRS and CDR2 is YFSETQ. Trimming removed 3 bases at V and 0 bases at J, with 10 bases between.

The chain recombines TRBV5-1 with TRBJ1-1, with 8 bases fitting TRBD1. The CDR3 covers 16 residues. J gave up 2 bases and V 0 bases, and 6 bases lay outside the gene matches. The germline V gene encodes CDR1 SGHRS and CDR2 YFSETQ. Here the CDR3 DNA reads TGCGCCAGCAGCTTGGACCAGGGGGCTATTAACACTGAAGCTTTCTTT. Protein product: CASSLDQGAINTEAFF.

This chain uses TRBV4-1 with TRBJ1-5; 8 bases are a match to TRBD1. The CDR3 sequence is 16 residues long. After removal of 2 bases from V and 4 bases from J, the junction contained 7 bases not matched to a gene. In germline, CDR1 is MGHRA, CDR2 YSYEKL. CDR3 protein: CASSQLWGQENQPQHF. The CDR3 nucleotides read TGCGCCAGCAGCCAATTATGGGGACAGGAGAATCAGCCCCAGCATTTT.

The CDR3 nucleotides are TGTGCCAGCAGCCTGAGCGGGGGGGCAAGTGATACGCAGTATTTT. Protein: CASSLSGGASDTQYF. The chain links TRBV9 to TRBJ2-3, with 10 nucleotides matching TRBD2. The germline CDR1 and CDR2 sequences are SGDLS and YYNGEE. V shed 4 bases, J shed 6 bases, and the junction held 8 bases outside the gene matches. There are 15 residues in the CDR3.

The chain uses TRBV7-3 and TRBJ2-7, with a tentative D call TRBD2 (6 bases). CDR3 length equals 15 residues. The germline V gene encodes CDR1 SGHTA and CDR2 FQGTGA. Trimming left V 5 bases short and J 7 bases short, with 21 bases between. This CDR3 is CASSRYGGTDLEQYF. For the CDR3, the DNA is TGTGCCAGCAGCAGGTATGGCGGGACGGACCTAGAGCAGTACTTC. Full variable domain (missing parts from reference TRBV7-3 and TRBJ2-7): GAGVSQTPSNKVTEKGKYVELRCDPISGHTALYWYRQSLGQGPEFLIYFQGTGAADDSGLPNDRFFAVRPEGSVSTLKIQRTERGDSAVYLCASSRYGGTDLEQYFGPGTRLTVT.

CDR3 in amino acids: CASSPDGTGLHYGYTF. Here the CDR3 DNA reads TGTGCCAGCAGCCCCGACGGGACAGGACTCCACTATGGCTACACCTTC. The chain carries TRBV7-2 and TRBJ1-2, with 8 bases matching TRBD1. This CDR3 region has 16 residues. The V and J ends lost 5 bases and 3 bases, in that order; junction bases with no gene match: 11. The germline CDR1 and CDR2 sequences are SGHTA and FQGNSA.

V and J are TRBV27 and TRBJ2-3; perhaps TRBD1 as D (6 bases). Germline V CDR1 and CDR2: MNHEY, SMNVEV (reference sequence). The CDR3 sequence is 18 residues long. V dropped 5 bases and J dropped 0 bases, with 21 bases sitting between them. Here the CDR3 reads CASSLYGQIRLSTDTQYF. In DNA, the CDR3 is TGTGCCAGCAGTCTCTATGGACAGATCCGACTTAGCACAGATACGCAGTATTTT.

The CDR3 coding sequence is TGTGCCAGCAGTCAACCGACAGGGTCCGGGAACACTGAAGCTTTCTTT. Encoded protein: CASSQPTGSGNTEAFF. The rearrangement joins TRBV7-3 to TRBJ1-1, with TRBD1 identical over 7 bases. The CDR3 spans 16 residues. V was pared by 6 bases and J by 1 base, with 11 bases of the junction left unmatched. Germline CDR1 SGHTA, CDR2 FQGTGA.

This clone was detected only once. CDR3 bases: TGCGCCAGCAGCTTGGGGGGGGGTACCCTCAATGAGCAGTTCTTC. Translation: CASSLGGGTLNEQFF. This rearrangement joins TRBV5-1 to TRBJ2-1; TRBD2 aligns across 7 bases. Germline lookup yields CDR1 SGHRS and CDR2 YFSETQ. This CDR3 region has 15 residues. Trimming cost V 0 bases and J 6 bases; bases outside gene matches: 6.

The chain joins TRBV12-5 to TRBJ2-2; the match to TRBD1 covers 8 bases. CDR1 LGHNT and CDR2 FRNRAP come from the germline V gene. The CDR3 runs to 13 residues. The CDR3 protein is CASRGPNTGELFF. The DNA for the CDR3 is TGTGCGAGCAGGGGGCCTAACACCGGGGAGCTGTTTTTT.

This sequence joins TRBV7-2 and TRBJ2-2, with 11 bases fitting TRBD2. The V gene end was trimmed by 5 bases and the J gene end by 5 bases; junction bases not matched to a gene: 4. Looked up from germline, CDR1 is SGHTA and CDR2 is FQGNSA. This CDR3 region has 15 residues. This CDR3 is CASSALAGGTGELFF. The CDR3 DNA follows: TGTGCCAGCAGCGCCTTAGCGGGGGGGACCGGGGAGCTGTTTTTT.

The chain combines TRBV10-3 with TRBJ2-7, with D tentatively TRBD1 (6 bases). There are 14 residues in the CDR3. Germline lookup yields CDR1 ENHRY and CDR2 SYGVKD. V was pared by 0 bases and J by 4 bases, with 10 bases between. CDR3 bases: TGTGCCATCAGTGAGTCGAGTCAGGGGTACGAGCAGTACTTC. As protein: CAISESSQGYEQYF.

The CDR3 nucleotides read TGTGCCAGCTCGCCTATATTCACCGGGGAGCTGTTTTTT. Amino acid sequence: CASSPIFTGELFF. The chain is built from TRBV18 and TRBJ2-2; D remains ambiguous. The CDR3 has 13 residues. The germline V gene encodes CDR1 KGHSH and CDR2 LQKENI. Trimming took off 6 bases at V and 4 bases at J, with 9 bases between the two ends.

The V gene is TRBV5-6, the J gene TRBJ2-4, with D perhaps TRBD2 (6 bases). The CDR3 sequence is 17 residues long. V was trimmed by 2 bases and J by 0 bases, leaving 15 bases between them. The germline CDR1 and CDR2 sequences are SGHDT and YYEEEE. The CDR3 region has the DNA TGTGCCAGCAGCTTTCTCGGGATGGGGGGAGCCAAAAACATTCAGTACTTC. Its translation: CASSFLGMGGAKNIQYF.

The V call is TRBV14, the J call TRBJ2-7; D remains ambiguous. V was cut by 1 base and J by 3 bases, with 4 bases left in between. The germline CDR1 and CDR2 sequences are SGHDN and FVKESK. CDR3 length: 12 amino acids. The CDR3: CASSQVLYEQYF. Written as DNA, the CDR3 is TGTGCCAGCAGCCAAGTTCTCTACGAGCAGTACTTC. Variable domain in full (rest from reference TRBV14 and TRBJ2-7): EAGVTQFPSHSVIEKGQTVTLRCDPISGHDNLYWYRRVMGKEIKFLLHFVKESKQDESGMPNNRFLAERTGGTYSTLKVQPAELEDSGVYFCASSQVLYEQYFGPGTRLTVT.

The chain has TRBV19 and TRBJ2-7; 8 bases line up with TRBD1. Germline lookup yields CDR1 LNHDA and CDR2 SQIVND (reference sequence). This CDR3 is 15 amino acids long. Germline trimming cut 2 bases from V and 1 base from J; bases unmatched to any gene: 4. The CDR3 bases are TGTGCCAGTAGTATATGGACAGGGTTTTCCTACGAGCAGTACTTC. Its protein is CASSIWTGFSYEQYF.

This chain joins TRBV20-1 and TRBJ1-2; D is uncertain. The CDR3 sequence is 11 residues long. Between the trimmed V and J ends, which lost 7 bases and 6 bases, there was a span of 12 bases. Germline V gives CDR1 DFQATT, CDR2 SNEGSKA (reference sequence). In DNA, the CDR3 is TGCAGTGGCCGGAGTCTGCATGGCTACACCTTC. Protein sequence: CSGRSLHGYTF.

CDR3 sequence: CASSLASGAYNEQFF. CDR3 nucleotides: TGCGCCAGCAGCTTGGCTAGCGGGGCCTACAATGAGCAGTTCTTC. J is TRBJ2-1 and V is TRBV5-1, with 9 positions matching TRBD2. The CDR3 runs 15 residues. Unmatched junction bases numbered 0, after V lost 0 bases and J lost 2 bases. The germline gives CDR1 SGHRS, CDR2 YFSETQ.

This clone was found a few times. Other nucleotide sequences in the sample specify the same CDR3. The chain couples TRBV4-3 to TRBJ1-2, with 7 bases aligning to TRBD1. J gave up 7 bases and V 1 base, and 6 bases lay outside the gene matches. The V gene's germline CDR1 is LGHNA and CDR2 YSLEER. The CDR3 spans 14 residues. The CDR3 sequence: CASSQVNRGGGYTF. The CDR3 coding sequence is TGCGCCAGCAGCCAAGTGAACAGGGGAGGTGGCTACACCTTC.

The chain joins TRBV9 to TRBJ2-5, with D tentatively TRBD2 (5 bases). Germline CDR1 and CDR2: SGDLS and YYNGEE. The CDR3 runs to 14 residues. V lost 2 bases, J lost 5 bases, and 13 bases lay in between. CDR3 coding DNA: TGTGCCAGCAGCGTTGGACTGCTTATGGAGACCCAGTACTTC. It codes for CASSVGLLMETQYF.

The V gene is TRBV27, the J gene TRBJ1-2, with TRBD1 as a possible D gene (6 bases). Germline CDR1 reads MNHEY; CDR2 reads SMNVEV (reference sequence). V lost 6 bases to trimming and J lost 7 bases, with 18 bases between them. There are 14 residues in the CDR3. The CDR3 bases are TGTGCCAGCAGGATGACAGGAGAAGAAGGTGGCTACACCTTC. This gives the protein CASRMTGEEGGYTF.

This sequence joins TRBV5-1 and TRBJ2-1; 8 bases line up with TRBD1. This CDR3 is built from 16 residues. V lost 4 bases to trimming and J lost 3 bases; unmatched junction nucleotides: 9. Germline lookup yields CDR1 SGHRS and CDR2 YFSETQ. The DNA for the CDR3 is TGCGCCAGCAGCAAGGGAGACAGGGGACTCTACAATGAGCAGTTCTTC. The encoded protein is CASSKGDRGLYNEQFF.

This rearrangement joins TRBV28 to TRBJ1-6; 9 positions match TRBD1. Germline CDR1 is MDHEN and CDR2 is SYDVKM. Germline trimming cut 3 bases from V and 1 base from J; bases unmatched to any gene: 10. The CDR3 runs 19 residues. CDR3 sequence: CASSFRRDRVESYNSPLHF. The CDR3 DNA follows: TGTGCCAGCAGTTTCCGCCGGGACAGGGTGGAATCCTATAATTCACCCCTCCACTTT. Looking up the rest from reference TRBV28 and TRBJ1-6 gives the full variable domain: DVKVTQSSRYLVKRTGEKVFLECVQDMDHENMFWYRQDPGLGLRLIYFSYDVKMKEKGDIPEGYSVSREKKERFSLILESASTNQTSMYLCASSFRRDRVESYNSPLHFGNGTRLTVT.